The 30 T cell receptor beta chains below were found in one sample sequenced in a study of HIV-infected patients and healthy controls. The repertoire came from unfractionated whole blood and reflected all unsorted peripheral T cells. Reverse transcription used around 500 ng RNA and constant-region primers for alpha and beta. Each of the alpha and beta chains got its own library through chain-specific third strand synthesis with indices. Via MiXCR, TCRdb re-called the 5' RACE reads, giving one row per CDR3 protein. The data show 18,000 or so distinct CDR3 sequences, roughly 9% seen once. Sequencing used blood. These receptors all come from an adult in good health.

This clonotype showed up just a few times. This sequence joins TRBV15 and TRBJ2-5; no reliable D call. Germline values: CDR1 LNHNV, CDR2 YYDKDF (reference sequence). V was trimmed by 0 bases and J by 7 bases, leaving 6 bases between them. The CDR3 loop spans 12 amino acids. The CDR3 DNA reads TGTGCCACCAGCAGAGATTCTGGGACCCAGTACTTC. Residues: CATSRDSGTQYF. The whole variable domain, remainder taken from reference TRBV15 and TRBJ2-5, is DAMVIQNPRYQVTQFGKPVTLSCSQTLNHNVMYWYQQKSSQAPKLLFHYYDKDFNNEADTPDNFQSRRPNTSFCFLDIRSPGLGDTAMYLCATSRDSGTQYFGPGTRLLVL.

This chain uses TRBV29-1 with TRBJ2-7; D ambiguous. The CDR3 consists of 12 residues. The V end was cut by 4 bases, the J end by 4 bases, with 11 bases between. Germline values: CDR1 SQVTM, CDR2 ANQGSEA. Here the CDR3 DNA reads TGCAGCGTTGCGCCCACCCGGTACGAGCAGTACTTC. Translating gives CSVAPTRYEQYF.

By frequency in the sample, this clonotype is medium-sized. The gene calls are TRBV28 and TRBJ2-1; TRBD2 matches at 8 bases. Germline CDR1 MDHEN, CDR2 SYDVKM. The CDR3 has 15 residues. The V segment lost 4 bases and the J segment 4 bases; nucleotides outside the gene matches: 6. CDR3 sequence: CASSSLLAGYNEQFF. In nucleotides, the CDR3 is TGTGCCAGCAGTTCCTTATTAGCGGGGTACAATGAGCAGTTCTTC. The full variable domain, in which reference TRBV28 and TRBJ2-1 provide the parts outside the CDR3, is DVKVTQSSRYLVKRTGEKVFLECVQDMDHENMFWYRQDPGLGLRLIYFSYDVKMKEKGDIPEGYSVSREKKERFSLILESASTNQTSMYLCASSSLLAGYNEQFFGPGTRLTVL.

This chain uses TRBV7-2 with TRBJ1-1, with 7 bases lining up with TRBD1. The CDR3 contains 14 residues. V was pared by 5 bases and J by 5 bases, with 8 bases of the junction left unmatched. The V gene's germline CDR1 is SGHTA and CDR2 FQGNSA. CDR3 sequence: CASSQQGLGTEAFF. The CDR3 DNA follows: TGTGCCAGCAGCCAACAGGGGCTTGGGACTGAAGCTTTCTTT.

At least ten counts were recorded for this clonotype. CDR3 in DNA: TGTGCCAGCTCACCCGGACAAGACCTTGAAGCTTTCTTT. Translating it yields CASSPGQDLEAFF. The chain links TRBV18 to TRBJ1-1, with TRBD1 as a possible D gene (5 bases). Per the germline V gene, CDR1 is KGHSH and CDR2 is LQKENI. The CDR3 loop spans 13 amino acids. The V end was cut by 3 bases, the J end by 7 bases, with 12 bases between.

This clonotype was seen ten or more times. The chain joins TRBV27 to TRBJ2-3; D is unresolved. V lost 6 bases and J 4 bases, leaving 11 bases between the germline ends. The germline CDR1 and CDR2 sequences are MNHEY and SMNVEV (reference sequence). This CDR3 is 13 amino acids long. The CDR3 sequence: CASSSLGSDTQYF. The CDR3 nucleotides are TGTGCCAGCAGCTCCCTCGGGTCAGATACGCAGTATTTT.

This clonotype occurred many times. This chain connects TRBV7-3 to TRBJ2-3; D possibly uses TRBD1 or TRBD2 (5 bases each). CDR1 is SGHTA, CDR2 FQGTGA, per germline. V lost 3 bases and J 4 bases, leaving 8 bases between the germline ends. CDR3 length: 13 residues. The CDR3 reads CASSLGVADTQYF. The CDR3 region has the DNA TGTGCCAGCAGCTTGGGGGTTGCAGATACGCAGTATTTT.

This clonotype was recorded many times. CDR3 sequence reads: CATSRVPRFGVRETQYF. The CDR3 nucleotides are TGTGCCACCAGCAGAGTCCCCCGGTTTGGGGTACGAGAGACCCAGTACTTC. The chain employs TRBV15 and TRBJ2-5; the D is unclear. The germline CDR1 and CDR2 sequences are LNHNV and YYDKDF (reference sequence). There are 17 residues in the CDR3. Trimming took off 1 base at V and 4 bases at J, with 19 bases between the two ends.

The table lists this clonotype with many counts. The chain uses TRBV29-1 and TRBJ2-2, with TRBD1 identical over 7 bases. In germline, CDR1 is SQVTM, CDR2 ANQGSEA. The CDR3 extends over 15 amino acids. V lost 3 bases to trimming and J lost 6 bases; unmatched junction nucleotides: 10. The CDR3 here is CSVDPGKGASGELFF. CDR3 nucleotide sequence: TGCAGCGTTGACCCCGGGAAGGGGGCGTCCGGGGAGCTGTTTTTT.

There are many counts of this clonotype. The chain has TRBV4-1 and TRBJ2-7; no clear D. Germline CDR1 and CDR2: MGHRA and YSYEKL. Trimming left V 0 bases short and J 3 bases short, with 12 bases between. There are 15 residues in the CDR3. The CDR3 protein is CASSQEPAVHYEQYF. The CDR3 coding sequence is TGCGCCAGCAGCCAAGAGCCAGCCGTCCACTACGAGCAGTACTTC.

This clonotype came up a few times. The chain is built from TRBV28 and TRBJ2-7; the D gene is possibly TRBD1 (6 bases). Germline V lookup: CDR1 MDHEN, CDR2 SYDVKM. CDR3 length: 13 amino acids. Trimming stripped 7 bases from V and 6 bases from J, with 16 bases between. The CDR3 DNA reads TGTGCCAGCATGTCAGGGGCAAATGTCGAGCAGTACTTC. It codes for CASMSGANVEQYF.

This clonotype is classed as medium-sized (0.01 to 0.1%). The chain recombines TRBV4-1 with TRBJ2-4; 14 nucleotides align to TRBD2. CDR1 is MGHRA and CDR2 is YSYEKL in the germline V gene. J gave up 2 bases and V 1 base, and 7 bases lay outside the gene matches. This CDR3 is 19 amino acids long. The CDR3 nucleotides read TGCGCCAGCAGCCAAGGGGGACTAGCGGGAGATAAGACCAAAAACATTCAGTACTTC. It encodes CASSQGGLAGDKTKNIQYF.

This clonotype is medium-sized within its sample. This sequence joins TRBV12-3 or TRBV12-4 and TRBJ1-1; the D gene is possibly TRBD1 (5 bases). There are 13 residues in the CDR3. V was trimmed by 6 bases and J by 4 bases, leaving 12 bases between them. CDR3 loop: CASRGVPSTEAFF. CDR3 bases: TGTGCCAGCAGGGGGGTCCCAAGCACTGAAGCTTTCTTT.

This chain uses TRBV5-1 with TRBJ2-3; 7 nucleotides align to TRBD1. This CDR3 has 16 amino acids. Per germline, CDR1 SGHRS and CDR2 YFSETQ. The junction had 10 bases not matched to a gene; V was cut back by 5 bases and J by 1 base. CDR3 sequence (DNA): TGCGCCAGCAGTCTAGACAGGGACGCCGGCACAGATACGCAGTATTTT. The encoded protein is CASSLDRDAGTDTQYF.

The chain recombines TRBV4-2 with TRBJ1-5; possible D gene TRBD1, 5 bases. This CDR3 is 14 amino acids long. Trimming shortened V by 0 bases and J by 4 bases, and 7 bases separated the two germline ends. Germline V gives CDR1 LGHNA, CDR2 YNFKEQ. The CDR3 reads CASSQERGNQPQHF. Written as DNA, the CDR3 is TGTGCCAGCAGCCAAGAACGGGGGAATCAGCCCCAGCATTTT.

This clonotype was recorded at least ten times. This chain connects TRBV29-1 to TRBJ2-3; TRBD2 matches at 12 bases. The CDR3 totals 16 residues. The V segment lost 4 bases and the J segment 1 base; nucleotides outside the gene matches: 6. Germline assignment: CDR1 SQVTM and CDR2 ANQGSEA. The CDR3, as DNA: TGCAGCGTTGGGGGACTAGCGGGTGTAGGCACAGATACGCAGTATTTT. It yields the protein CSVGGLAGVGTDTQYF.

This clonotype showed up many times. The chain joins TRBV5-4 to TRBJ2-1; 7 bases align to TRBD2. CDR1 is SGHNT, CDR2 YYREEE, per germline (reference sequence). The J segment lost 5 bases and the V segment lost 0 bases, leaving 5 bases of the junction unmatched. The CDR3 sequence is 15 residues long. The CDR3 region has the DNA TGTGCCAGCAGCTTGGGGCGGGAGATAAACAATGAGCAGTTCTTC. It encodes CASSLGREINNEQFF.

This clonotype showed up just a few times. V usage is TRBV5-1 and J usage is TRBJ2-7; D not resolved. Germline V gives CDR1 SGHRS, CDR2 YFSETQ. V lost 4 bases and J lost 1, with 12 bases in between. CDR3 size: 14 residues. CDR3 sequence: CASSQGRRSYEQYF. The CDR3 DNA reads TGCGCCAGCAGCCAAGGACGGCGTTCCTACGAGCAGTACTTC.

The chain couples TRBV2 to TRBJ2-2; possibly TRBD1 for D (6 bases). The CDR3 has 15 amino acids. Trimming shortened V by 7 bases and J by 3 bases, and 15 bases separated the two germline ends. In germline, CDR1 is SNHLY, CDR2 FYNNEI. The CDR3 nucleotides are TGTGCCAGCATGCTCCAGGGGAGAGACACCGGGGAGCTGTTTTTT. Its translation: CASMLQGRDTGELFF.

This clonotype was seen a handful of times. This chain links TRBV7-2 with TRBJ2-7; TRBD1 matches at 7 bases. Germline CDR1 reads SGHTA; CDR2 reads FQGNSA. With V trimmed by 5 bases and J by 2 bases, 6 bases remained unmatched. The CDR3 covers 14 residues. CDR3 nucleotides: TGTGCCAGCAGCGTTTCCGGGACAGCCTACGAGCAGTACTTC. It translates to CASSVSGTAYEQYF.

There are a few counts of this clonotype. This rearrangement joins TRBV29-1 to TRBJ2-2; D is unclear. Germline loops: CDR1 SQVTM, CDR2 ANQGSEA. The CDR3 spans 11 residues. The V end was cut by 7 bases, the J end by 1 base, with 4 bases between. As DNA, the CDR3 is TGCAGCGCCTTGAACACCGGGGAGCTGTTTTTT. Its translation is CSALNTGELFF.

This clonotype was counted at least ten times. The chain joins TRBV5-1 to TRBJ2-5; the match to TRBD2 covers 8 bases. The germline CDR1 and CDR2 sequences are SGHRS and YFSETQ. With 3 bases clipped from V and 1 base from J, the junction kept 5 bases outside the gene matches. The CDR3 is 15 residues long. The CDR3 DNA reads TGCGCCAGCAGCTCCAGAGCGGGAGCCCAAGAGACCCAGTACTTC. This gives the protein CASSSRAGAQETQYF. Complete variable domain (other parts from reference TRBV5-1 and TRBJ2-5): KAGVTQTPRYLIKTRGQQVTLSCSPISGHRSVSWYQQTPGQGLQFLFEYFSETQRNKGNFPGRFSGRQFSNSRSEMNVSTLELGDSALYLCASSSRAGAQETQYFGPGTRLLVL.

This clonotype appeared a few times. This chain's CDR3 is CASSSTSGRWYTGELFF. The CDR3 nucleotides read TGTGCCAGCAGCTCCACTAGCGGGAGGTGGTACACCGGGGAGCTGTTTTTT. The chain combines TRBV7-9 with TRBJ2-2; 12 nucleotides align to TRBD2. With 4 bases clipped from V and 3 bases from J, the junction kept 6 bases outside the gene matches. Looked up from germline, CDR1 is SEHNR and CDR2 is FQNEAQ (reference sequence). CDR3 length: 17 amino acids.

This chain connects TRBV5-4 to TRBJ1-1; no clear D. Trimming took 3 bases from V and 3 from J, leaving 6 bases between them. Germline CDR1 and CDR2: SGHNT and YYREEE (reference sequence). The CDR3 spans 12 residues. CDR3 coding DNA: TGTGCCAGCAGCTCTCGATACACTGAAGCTTTCTTT. It translates to CASSSRYTEAFF.

This clonotype was found a few times. This rearrangement joins TRBV7-2 to TRBJ1-1; 8 bases are shared with TRBD1. CDR3 length equals 15 residues. The junction had 9 bases not matched to a gene; V was cut back by 5 bases and J by 4 bases. Germline lookup yields CDR1 SGHTA and CDR2 FQGNSA. The CDR3 DNA reads TGTGCCAGCAGCATCGGTCCCGGACAGGGCACTGAAGCTTTCTTT. It yields the protein CASSIGPGQGTEAFF. Full variable domain (missing parts from reference TRBV7-2 and TRBJ1-1): GAGVSQSPSNKVTEKGKDVELRCDPISGHTALYWYRQSLGQGLEFLIYFQGNSAPDKSGLPSDRFSAERTGGSVSTLTIQRTQQEDSAVYLCASSIGPGQGTEAFFGQGTRLTVV.

This clonotype is judged medium-sized. The chain is built from TRBV11-1 and TRBJ2-2, with TRBD2 matching over 8 bases. Germline CDR1 SGHAT, CDR2 FQDESV (reference sequence). This CDR3 has 17 amino acids. Losses at the gene ends were 2 bases for V and 3 bases for J; bases not matched to a gene: 8. In DNA, the CDR3 is TGTGCCAGCAGCTTAAGGTCGAGCGGGAGATACACCGGGGAGCTGTTTTTT. It translates to CASSLRSSGRYTGELFF.

This clonotype was detected ten times or more. The V and J genes are TRBV18 and TRBJ1-1; no clear D. V lost 4 bases to trimming and J lost 5 bases, with 8 bases between them. CDR1 KGHSH and CDR2 LQKENI come from the germline V gene. The CDR3 sequence is 12 residues long. CDR3 in amino acids: CASSLRWTEAFF. The CDR3, as DNA: TGTGCCAGCTCACTACGGTGGACTGAAGCTTTCTTT.

The genes are TRBV20-1 and TRBJ2-3; maybe TRBD1 (5 bases). CDR1 DFQATT and CDR2 SNEGSKA come from the germline V gene (reference sequence). CDR3 length equals 15 residues. V was pared by 0 bases and J by 0 bases, with 10 bases between. The CDR3 coding sequence is TGCAGTGCTAGAGATCTCCAGGGCAGCACAGATACGCAGTATTTT. Translated, it gives CSARDLQGSTDTQYF.

V and J are TRBV27 and TRBJ2-7, with 11 bases identical to TRBD2. The length of the CDR3 is 14 residues. J lost 12 bases, V lost 4 bases, and 11 bases had no gene match. Per the germline V gene, CDR1 is MNHEY and CDR2 is SMNVEV (reference sequence). The CDR3 here is CASSSGTSGRFAYF. The CDR3 nucleotides read TGTGCCAGCAGTTCAGGAACTAGCGGGAGATTTGCGTACTTC.

This clonotype appeared many times. The J gene is TRBJ2-1, the V gene TRBV28, with 10 bases aligning to TRBD2. Germline-derived CDR1 and CDR2 are MDHEN and SYDVKM. This CDR3 comprises 16 residues. J gave up 7 bases and V 5 bases, and 11 bases lay outside the gene matches. For the CDR3, the DNA is TGTGCCAGCAGTCCCCCCGCTAGCGGGAGAAGTAATGAGCAGTTCTTC. As protein: CASSPPASGRSNEQFF.